A single sample is the source of the 21 T cell receptor beta chains below, sequenced in a study of cytomegalovirus exposure and HLA in healthy donors. 13 Jbeta primers and 60 Vbeta primers were used for the PCR. Sequencing used immunoSEQ multiplex PCR; TCRdb keeps in-frame clones, though not all of them. Among about 140,000 clones listed, roughly three quarters were seen once. The sequencing sample was made of PBMCs. These receptors originate from a woman aged 50 to 60 in good health and CMV-seronegative.

The chain is built from TRBV6-5 and TRBJ2-5, with 8 bases lining up with TRBD1. Germline loops: CDR1 MNHEY, CDR2 SVGAGI. The CDR3 runs 15 residues. J lost 3 bases, V lost 5 bases, and 8 bases had no gene match. CDR3 in amino acids: CASSKLTGAKETQYF. The CDR3 DNA follows: TGTGCCAGCAGTAAACTGACAGGGGCCAAAGAGACCCAGTACTTC.

This clone was found a few times. This sequence joins TRBV25-1 and TRBJ1-1; 7 bases map to TRBD1. Trimming at V came to 7 bases and at J to 7 bases, leaving 12 bases not matched to a gene. The germline CDR1 and CDR2 sequences are MGHDK and SYGVNS. The CDR3 is 14 amino acids. The CDR3 is CASIIWTGGLEAFF. DNA of the CDR3: TGTGCCAGCATAATTTGGACAGGCGGCCTTGAAGCTTTCTTT.

The gene calls are TRBV5-8 and TRBJ2-1; tentative D call: TRBD1 (6 bases). V shed 2 bases and J shed 5 bases, with 14 bases lying between them. This CDR3 spans 15 amino acids. Looked up from germline, CDR1 is SGHTS and CDR2 is YDEGEE. Here the CDR3 DNA reads TGTGCCAGCAGCTTCCCTCCAGGGGTTCACAATGAGCAGTTCTTC. Protein sequence: CASSFPPGVHNEQFF. Using reference TRBV5-8 and TRBJ2-1 for the parts outside the CDR3, the full variable domain is EAGVTQSPTHLIKTRGQQATLRCSPISGHTSVYWYQQALGLGLQFLLWYDEGEERNRGNFPPRFSGRQFPNYSSELNVNALELEDSALYLCASSFPPGVHNEQFFGPGTRLTVL.

This chain links TRBV4-1 with TRBJ1-2; perhaps TRBD1 as D (5 bases). This CDR3 is built from 13 residues. Trimming shortened V by 3 bases and J by 5 bases, and 10 bases separated the two germline ends. The germline CDR1 and CDR2 sequences are MGHRA and YSYEKL. The CDR3 sequence: CASSQGPRYGYTF. CDR3 bases: TGCGCCAGCAGCCAGGGGCCTCGGTATGGCTACACCTTC.

This clone was counted a single time. This chain joins TRBV10-3 and TRBJ2-3, with D perhaps matching TRBD2 (5 bases). Trimming took 4 bases from V and 1 from J, leaving 9 bases between them. Germline CDR1 reads ENHRY; CDR2 reads SYGVKD. The CDR3 has 14 amino acids. In DNA, the CDR3 is TGTGCCATCAGTGCAGAGGGTGGCACAGATACGCAGTATTTT. Translation: CAISAEGGTDTQYF.

J is TRBJ2-7 and V is TRBV11-3; TRBD1 aligns across 11 bases. CDR1 SGHNT and CDR2 YENEEA come from the germline V gene. V was clipped by 5 bases and J by 1 base; unmatched bases: 4. CDR3 length: 15 amino acids. The CDR3 DNA reads TGTGCCAGCAGCACGGGACAGGGGGTATCCTACGAGCAGTACTTC. Translating it yields CASSTGQGVSYEQYF.

This sequence joins TRBV18 and TRBJ1-4, with a possible D match to TRBD1 (5 bases). The germline V and J ends were trimmed by 2 bases and 12 bases, with 16 bases remaining between them. CDR3 size: 14 residues. Germline loops: CDR1 KGHSH, CDR2 LQKENI. The CDR3 DNA reads TGTGCCAGCTCACCAGGACTCAGGGAGGGAGAACTGTTTTTT. This translates into CASSPGLREGELFF.

The chain links TRBV6-1 to TRBJ2-7; 7 bases line up with TRBD2. Germline CDR1 MNHNS, CDR2 SASEGT. The junction had 11 bases not matched to a gene; V was cut back by 10 bases and J by 2 bases. This CDR3 is 14 amino acids long. The CDR3 spells CATLRAGVAYEQYF. The CDR3 nucleotides read TGTGCCACTTTGAGGGCGGGAGTTGCCTACGAGCAGTACTTC.

The genes are TRBV6-6 and TRBJ2-3; tentatively, D is TRBD2 (6 bases). Germline V lookup: CDR1 MNHNY, CDR2 SVGAGI (reference sequence). V was pared by 8 bases and J by 1 base, with 16 bases between. The CDR3 is 15 amino acids. CDR3 in DNA: TGTGCCAGCCGAAACGGGGGACGTGGCACAGATACGCAGTATTTT. It codes for CASRNGGRGTDTQYF.

The chain carries TRBV6-5 and TRBJ2-2; perhaps TRBD2 as D (7 bases). The V end was cut by 2 bases, the J end by 5 bases, with 15 bases between. The CDR3 has 16 amino acids. CDR1 and CDR2 from the germline V gene are MNHEY and SVGAGI. The CDR3, as DNA: TGTGCCAGCAGTTACGCCGGGGGGCCGGGGACCGGGGAGCTGTTTTTT. This codes for CASSYAGGPGTGELFF.

CDR3 residues: CASSSPVEAGDFNEQFF. Written as DNA, the CDR3 is TGTGCCAGCAGCTCTCCAGTGGAAGCGGGGGATTTCAATGAGCAGTTCTTC. The chain links TRBV9 to TRBJ2-1, with 8 bases matching TRBD2. The CDR3 has 17 residues. CDR1 SGDLS and CDR2 YYNGEE come from the germline V gene. After removal of 4 bases from V and 6 bases from J, the junction contained 15 bases not matched to a gene.

This clone was seen only a few times. This chain uses TRBV19 with TRBJ1-6; maybe TRBD1 (5 bases). This CDR3 is built from 15 residues. Deletions cut 0 bases from V and 7 bases from J, with 10 bases between. Germline lookup yields CDR1 LNHDA and CDR2 SQIVND (reference sequence). The CDR3 DNA follows: TGTGCCAGTAGTATAGATTCCGGGGGGAATTCACCCCTCCACTTT. Translation gives CASSIDSGGNSPLHF.

This chain connects TRBV7-8 to TRBJ2-5, with a weak D call TRBD2 (7 bases). The V end lost 5 bases, the J end lost 4 bases, and 17 bases lay between the germline ends. CDR1 and CDR2 (germline): SGHVS, FQNEAQ. This CDR3 region has 15 residues. CDR3 amino acids: CASSLGLGGAETQYF. The CDR3 bases are TGTGCCAGCAGCCTCGGACTAGGGGGGGCAGAGACCCAGTACTTC.

The chain carries TRBV5-1 and TRBJ2-2; the match to TRBD2 covers 10 bases. The CDR3 sequence is 19 residues long. V lost 0 bases and J lost 2; bases outside the gene matches: 10. Germline V gene lookup returns CDR1 SGHRS and CDR2 YFSETQ. CDR3 loop: CASSLGLAGAGSNTGELFF. CDR3 in DNA: TGCGCCAGCAGCTTGGGGCTAGCGGGGGCCGGTTCCAACACCGGGGAGCTGTTTTTT.

This rearrangement joins TRBV2 to TRBJ2-2, with D possibly matching TRBD2 (5 bases). The CDR3 is 14 residues long. Germline assignment: CDR1 SNHLY and CDR2 FYNNEI. V shed 3 bases and J shed 6 bases, with 11 bases lying between them. The CDR3 sequence: CASSDRGLAGELFF. For the CDR3, the DNA is TGTGCCAGCAGTGATAGAGGGTTGGCCGGGGAGCTGTTTTTT.

The chain couples TRBV30 to TRBJ2-7; possibly TRBD2 for D (6 bases). The CDR3 spans 12 residues. Germline CDR1 and CDR2: GTSNPN and SVGIG (reference sequence). V lost 5 bases to trimming and J lost 6 bases, with 14 bases between them. CDR3 residues: CAWGPGEAEQYF. The CDR3 DNA is TGTGCCTGGGGACCCGGGGAGGCCGAGCAGTACTTC.

The V gene is TRBV27, the J gene TRBJ2-7; D might be TRBD1 (5 bases). The germline CDR1 and CDR2 sequences are MNHEY and SMNVEV (reference sequence). This CDR3 region has 13 residues. Deletions cut 4 bases from V and 6 bases from J, with 13 bases between. The CDR3 nucleotides read TGTGCCAGCAGTTCCAGATCTCAGGGCGAGCAGTACTTC. It translates to CASSSRSQGEQYF.

This chain uses TRBV2 with TRBJ1-5, with D tentatively TRBD1 (5 bases). This CDR3 is built from 15 residues. The V and J ends lost 7 bases and 3 bases respectively, with 16 bases between them. Germline CDR1 and CDR2: SNHLY and FYNNEI. CDR3 in DNA: TGTGCCAGCAAGCGTTGGGGGGTGGACAATCAGCCCCAGCATTTT. This sequence encodes CASKRWGVDNQPQHF.

A single count supports this clone. The chain employs TRBV5-1 and TRBJ1-1, with TRBD1 identical over 7 bases. The germline gives CDR1 SGHRS, CDR2 YFSETQ. The CDR3 sequence is 13 residues long. The ends lost 2 bases at V and 5 bases at J; junction bases unmatched: 3. The CDR3 nucleotides are TGCGCCAGCAGCTTTCAGGGGGAAACTGAAGCTTTCTTT. Protein: CASSFQGETEAFF.

This clone showed up just a few times. The chain has TRBV6-6 and TRBJ2-7; TRBD2 matches 9 bases. The CDR3 has 16 residues. V trimming: 4 bases; J trimming: 6 bases; junction bases outside the gene matches: 13. The germline V gene encodes CDR1 MNHNY and CDR2 SVGAGI (reference sequence). CDR3 bases: TGTGCCAGCAGTTCCCCCTCGACCGGGACTAGCCTCGAGCAGTACTTC. It translates to CASSSPSTGTSLEQYF.

This clone turned up a few times. CDR3 residues: CASSQLLAGDYNEQFF. DNA for the CDR3: TGTGCCAGCAGCCAGTTACTAGCGGGGGACTACAATGAGCAGTTCTTC. The chain is built from TRBV4-2 and TRBJ2-1; TRBD2 matches 11 bases. V lost 3 bases to trimming and J lost 3 bases; unmatched junction nucleotides: 4. This CDR3 spans 16 amino acids. From germline, CDR1 is LGHNA and CDR2 YNFKEQ.